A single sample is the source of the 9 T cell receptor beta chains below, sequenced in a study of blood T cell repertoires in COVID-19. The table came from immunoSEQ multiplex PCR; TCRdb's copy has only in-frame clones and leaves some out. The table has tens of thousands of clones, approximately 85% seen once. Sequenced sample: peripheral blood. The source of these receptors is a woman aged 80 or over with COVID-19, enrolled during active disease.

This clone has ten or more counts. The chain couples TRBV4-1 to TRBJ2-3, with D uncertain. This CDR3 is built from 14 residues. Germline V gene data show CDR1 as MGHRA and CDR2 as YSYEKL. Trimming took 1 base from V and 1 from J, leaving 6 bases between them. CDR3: CASSQGPRTDTQYF. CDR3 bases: TGCGCCAGCAGCCAAGGGCCTCGCACAGATACGCAGTATTTT.

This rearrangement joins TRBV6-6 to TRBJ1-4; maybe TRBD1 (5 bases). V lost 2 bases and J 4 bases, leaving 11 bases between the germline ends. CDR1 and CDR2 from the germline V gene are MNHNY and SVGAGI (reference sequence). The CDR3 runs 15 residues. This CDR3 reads CASSYKDTYNEKLFF. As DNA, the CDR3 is TGTGCCAGCAGTTACAAGGACACCTATAATGAAAAACTGTTTTTT.

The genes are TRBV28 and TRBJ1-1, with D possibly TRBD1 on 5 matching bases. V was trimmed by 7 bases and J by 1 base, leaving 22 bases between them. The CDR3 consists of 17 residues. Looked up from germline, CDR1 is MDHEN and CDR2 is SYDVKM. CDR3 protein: CASTPRGWGDQNTEAFF. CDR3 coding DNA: TGTGCCAGCACCCCTCGTGGGTGGGGGGACCAGAACACTGAAGCTTTCTTT.

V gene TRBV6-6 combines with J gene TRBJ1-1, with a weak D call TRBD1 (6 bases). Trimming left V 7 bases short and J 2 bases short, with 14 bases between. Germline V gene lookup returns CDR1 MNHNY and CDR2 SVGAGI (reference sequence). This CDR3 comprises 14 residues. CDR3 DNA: TGTGCCAGCATAGAACGACAGGAAAACACTGAAGCTTTCTTT. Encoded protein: CASIERQENTEAFF.

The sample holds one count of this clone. The CDR3 is CASSLSYGYTF. The CDR3, as DNA: TGTGCCAGCAGCTTATCTTATGGCTACACCTTC. The V call is TRBV7-2, the J call TRBJ1-2; D remains ambiguous. From germline, CDR1 is SGHTA and CDR2 FQGNSA. The CDR3 sequence is 11 residues long. V was clipped by 2 bases and J by 5 bases, with 3 bases between them.

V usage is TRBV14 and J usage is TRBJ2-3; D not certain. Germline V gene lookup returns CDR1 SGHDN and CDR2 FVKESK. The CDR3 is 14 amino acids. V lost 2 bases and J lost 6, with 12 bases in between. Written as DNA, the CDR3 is TGTGCCAGCAGCCAATTTTATGACGGGGATACGCAGTATTTT. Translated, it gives CASSQFYDGDTQYF.

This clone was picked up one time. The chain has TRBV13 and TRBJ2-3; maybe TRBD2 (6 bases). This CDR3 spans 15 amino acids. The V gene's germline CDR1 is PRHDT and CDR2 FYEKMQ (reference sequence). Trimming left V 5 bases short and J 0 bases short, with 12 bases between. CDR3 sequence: CASSPSGTSTDTQYF. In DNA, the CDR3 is TGTGCCAGCAGCCCTTCAGGGACTAGCACAGATACGCAGTATTTT.

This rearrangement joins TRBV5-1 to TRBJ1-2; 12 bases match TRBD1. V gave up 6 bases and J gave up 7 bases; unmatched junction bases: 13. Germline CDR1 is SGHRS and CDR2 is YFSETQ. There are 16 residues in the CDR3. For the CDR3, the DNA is TGCGCCAGCACTCCCGGGACAGGGGGCGATAGTGTTGGCTACACCTTC. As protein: CASTPGTGGDSVGYTF.

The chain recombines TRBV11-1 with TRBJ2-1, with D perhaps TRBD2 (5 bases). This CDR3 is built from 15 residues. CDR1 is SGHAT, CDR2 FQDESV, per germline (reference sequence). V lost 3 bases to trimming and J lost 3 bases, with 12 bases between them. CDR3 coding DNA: TGTGCCAGCAGCTTGTCGACTACCTACTACAATGAGCAGTTCTTC. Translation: CASSLSTTYYNEQFF.